The 30 T cell receptor beta chains in this list originate from one sample, sequenced in a study of blood T cell repertoires in COVID-19. Data came from immunoSEQ multiplex PCR; TCRdb stores just in-frame clones and leaves some out. Of about 250,000 clones detected, about 84% appear once; the ten largest clones hold 5% to 7%. Sequencing input: peripheral blood. These receptors were taken from a woman older than 75 with COVID-19, enrolled during active disease.

The chain combines TRBV28 with TRBJ2-5; 7 bases agree with TRBD1. Germline trimming cut 6 bases from V and 5 bases from J; bases unmatched to any gene: 12. The CDR3 totals 15 residues. The germline V gene has CDR1 MDHEN and CDR2 SYDVKM. The CDR3 reads CASSQIGTVVETQYF. The CDR3 nucleotides are TGTGCCAGCAGCCAAATTGGGACAGTTGTCGAGACCCAGTACTTC.

This sequence joins TRBV19 and TRBJ2-2; 8 nucleotides agree with TRBD2. Germline CDR1 reads LNHDA; CDR2 reads SQIVND (reference sequence). The J segment lost 3 bases and the V segment lost 7 bases, leaving 7 bases of the junction unmatched. The CDR3 consists of 15 residues. CDR3 loop: CASKITGGDTGELFF. The CDR3 coding sequence is TGTGCCAGTAAAATCACCGGGGGGGACACCGGGGAGCTGTTTTTT.

V gene TRBV6-2 or TRBV6-3 combines with J gene TRBJ1-1, with TRBD1 matching over 8 bases. J lost 1 base, V lost 2 bases, and 0 bases had no gene match. This CDR3 comprises 14 residues. Germline assignment: CDR1 MNHEY and CDR2 SVGEGT. This CDR3 is CASSYGTGNTEAFF. CDR3 sequence (DNA): TGTGCCAGCAGTTACGGGACAGGGAACACTGAAGCTTTCTTT.

The V gene is TRBV5-4, the J gene TRBJ1-3; 12 bases align to TRBD1. CDR3 length equals 20 residues. With 2 bases clipped from V and 2 bases from J, the junction kept 14 bases outside the gene matches. Germline loops: CDR1 SGHNT, CDR2 YYREEE (reference sequence). The CDR3 loop is CASSFGGTGGSVGAGNTIYF. The CDR3 nucleotides are TGTGCCAGCAGCTTCGGAGGGACAGGGGGCTCGGTAGGAGCTGGAAACACCATATATTTT.

DNA of the CDR3: TGTGCCATCAGTCCGGGACTAGCGGTAAAAAACATTCAGTACTTC. It translates to CAISPGLAVKNIQYF. V usage is TRBV10-3 and J usage is TRBJ2-4, with 11 bases identical to TRBD2. In germline, CDR1 is ENHRY, CDR2 SYGVKD. The ends lost 5 bases at V and 4 bases at J; junction bases unmatched: 4. The CDR3 consists of 15 residues.

The J gene is TRBJ2-3, the V gene TRBV10-1; D perhaps matches TRBD2 (6 bases). The CDR3 loop spans 15 amino acids. Per germline, CDR1 WNHNN and CDR2 SYGVQD (reference sequence). V was cut by 3 bases and J by 2 bases, with 12 bases left in between. The CDR3 reads CASSDVEGPTDTQYF. The CDR3 bases are TGCGCCAGCAGTGATGTGGAGGGACCCACAGATACGCAGTATTTT.

The chain combines TRBV19 with TRBJ1-4; 8 positions agree with TRBD1. Germline CDR1 LNHDA, CDR2 SQIVND (reference sequence). The V and J ends lost 7 bases and 2 bases, in that order; junction bases with no gene match: 15. The CDR3 is 18 amino acids. CDR3 sequence (DNA): TGTGCCAGTACCCCAGGGACAGGTTTGGGTGCGACTAATGAAAAACTGTTTTTT. Its translation is CASTPGTGLGATNEKLFF.

This chain joins TRBV5-8 and TRBJ2-7, with a possible D match to TRBD1 (6 bases). CDR1 and CDR2 from the germline V gene are SGHTS and YDEGEE. This CDR3 region has 13 residues. Trimming stripped 3 bases from V and 11 bases from J, with 18 bases between. The CDR3 DNA sequence: TGTGCCAGCAGCTCGACGGGGTTGAGGGGGAAGTACTTC. Protein sequence: CASSSTGLRGKYF.

This rearrangement joins TRBV24-1 to TRBJ1-5, with D unclear. CDR3 length: 16 amino acids. Germline CDR1 is KGHDR and CDR2 is SFDVKD. Trimming shortened V by 2 bases and J by 2 bases, and 12 bases separated the two germline ends. The CDR3 region has the DNA TGTGCCACCAGTGATTCATCGATTCGCGGCAATCAGCCCCAGCATTTT. Amino acid sequence: CATSDSSIRGNQPQHF.

This clone was counted only a few times. The rearrangement links TRBV4-1 to TRBJ2-1; tentative D call: TRBD1 (6 bases). V dropped 2 bases and J dropped 7 bases, with 18 bases sitting between them. Germline CDR1 is MGHRA and CDR2 is YSYEKL. This CDR3 comprises 16 residues. This CDR3 is CASSQFAGAYVNEQFF. CDR3 nucleotide sequence: TGCGCCAGCAGCCAATTCGCAGGGGCGTACGTAAATGAGCAGTTCTTC.

This rearrangement joins TRBV2 to TRBJ1-5; 8 bases are shared with TRBD1. J was trimmed by 5 bases and V by 4 bases; bases with no gene match: 4. This CDR3 contains 14 residues. Germline CDR1 and CDR2: SNHLY and FYNNEI. CDR3 coding DNA: TGTGCCAGCAGTGGACAGGGGTCGGATCAGCCCCAGCATTTT. Residues: CASSGQGSDQPQHF.

This clone has a single count. The V gene is TRBV5-6, the J gene TRBJ1-2; a possible D gene is TRBD1 (5 bases). The CDR3 length is 12 residues. V lost 3 bases, J lost 5 bases, and 8 bases lay in between. CDR1 and CDR2 from the germline V gene are SGHDT and YYEEEE. CDR3 DNA: TGTGCCAGCAGCTCGACAGATTATGGCTACACCTTC. This gives the protein CASSSTDYGYTF.

The chain has TRBV6-4 and TRBJ2-7; maybe TRBD1 (7 bases). V was trimmed by 3 bases and J by 6 bases, leaving 24 bases between them. The CDR3 spans 17 residues. Germline loops: CDR1 MRHNA, CDR2 SNTAGT. The DNA for the CDR3 is TGTGCCAGCAGTGAGGAGGCGGGTGGAGGGGGCACAGGCGAGCAGTACTTC. Translating it yields CASSEEAGGGGTGEQYF.

This clone was found once. The CDR3 DNA reads TGTGCCAGCAGCTTGGGCAACTTTCCCAATCAGCCCCAGCATTTT. It specifies CASSLGNFPNQPQHF. V is TRBV7-6 and J is TRBJ1-5; no clear D. The CDR3 spans 15 residues. V was cut by 3 bases and J by 3 bases, with 12 bases left in between. CDR1 is SGHVS and CDR2 is FNYEAQ in the germline V gene.

The chain has TRBV19 and TRBJ2-1; 10 bases are shared with TRBD2. CDR3 size: 15 residues. The V and J ends lost 2 bases and 5 bases, in that order; junction bases with no gene match: 3. Germline CDR1 is LNHDA and CDR2 is SQIVND (reference sequence). CDR3 loop: CASSITSGENNEQFF. As DNA, the CDR3 is TGTGCCAGTAGTATAACTAGCGGGGAAAACAATGAGCAGTTCTTC. Together with reference TRBV19 and TRBJ2-1, the CDR3 gives the full variable domain: DGGITQSPKYLFRKEGQNVTLSCEQNLNHDAMYWYRQDPGQGLRLIYYSQIVNDFQKGDIAEGYSVSREKKESFPLTVTSAQKNPTAFYLCASSITSGENNEQFFGPGTRLTVL.

The chain employs TRBV28 and TRBJ1-4; D remains ambiguous. V dropped 3 bases and J dropped 8 bases, with 4 bases sitting between them. Per germline, CDR1 MDHEN and CDR2 SYDVKM. The length of the CDR3 is 11 residues. This CDR3 is CASSFLEKLFF. The CDR3 DNA sequence: TGTGCCAGCAGTTTTTTAGAAAAACTGTTTTTT.

J is TRBJ1-4 and V is TRBV5-1; TRBD1 is a possible D gene (5 bases). Germline assignment: CDR1 SGHRS and CDR2 YFSETQ. The CDR3 is 14 residues long. The V end lost 3 bases, the J end lost 7 bases, and 13 bases lay between the germline ends. CDR3 loop: CASSSIGTLEKLFF. The CDR3 coding sequence is TGCGCCAGCAGCTCCATCGGGACTCTTGAAAAACTGTTTTTT.

Points on this clone: Being one base from a much bigger clone, this may be a read error. The chain carries TRBV5-5 and TRBJ1-1, with D tentatively TRBD1 (6 bases). The CDR3 length is 12 residues. V was trimmed by 5 bases and J by 4 bases, leaving 9 bases between them. CDR1 is SGHKS, CDR2 YYEKEE, per germline (reference sequence). The CDR3 nucleotides read TGTGCCAGCAGTTTACAGGGCACTGAAGCTTTCTTT. This codes for CASSLQGTEAFF.

Only a few counts were recorded for this clone. The chain carries TRBV20-1 and TRBJ2-1; D is perhaps TRBD1 (6 bases). Trimming removed 3 bases from V and 7 bases from J, with 16 bases in between. Per the germline V gene, CDR1 is DFQATT and CDR2 is SNEGSKA (reference sequence). The CDR3 contains 14 residues. As DNA, the CDR3 is TGCAGTGCTAGTCCCCTCGACAGGCAGAATGAGCAGTTCTTC. It translates to CSASPLDRQNEQFF.

The chain recombines TRBV5-1 with TRBJ2-3, with D possibly TRBD2 on 6 matching bases. CDR3 length equals 15 residues. The V and J ends lost 0 bases and 4 bases respectively, with 12 bases between them. Germline V gene lookup returns CDR1 SGHRS and CDR2 YFSETQ. The CDR3 is CASSLDGGSADTQYF. The DNA for the CDR3 is TGCGCCAGCAGCTTGGACGGGGGTTCCGCAGATACGCAGTATTTT.

The rearrangement links TRBV3-1 (or the pseudogene TRBV3-2) to TRBJ1-3; D gene uncertain. Germline CDR1 and CDR2: LGHDT and YNNKEL (reference sequence). This CDR3 is built from 15 residues. V was trimmed by 3 bases and J by 2 bases, leaving 11 bases between them. In DNA, the CDR3 is TGTGCCAGCAGCCACGAGGGTTTAGCTGGAAACACCATATATTTT. Its translation is CASSHEGLAGNTIYF.

This sequence joins TRBV13 and TRBJ2-1; 10 bases map to TRBD2. This CDR3 region has 17 residues. Germline CDR1 PRHDT, CDR2 FYEKMQ (reference sequence). Trimming cost V 6 bases and J 5 bases; bases outside gene matches: 13. The CDR3 sequence: CASSASPGLAINNEQFF. CDR3 bases: TGTGCCAGCAGTGCAAGTCCGGGACTAGCGATCAACAATGAGCAGTTCTTC.

This clone has a single count. The chain has TRBV7-9 and TRBJ1-1; D unresolved. Germline V CDR1 and CDR2: SEHNR, FQNEAQ (reference sequence). V gave up 3 bases and J gave up 3 bases, with 11 bases separating them. There are 14 residues in the CDR3. CDR3 coding DNA: TGTGCCAGCAGCTTTAAACCCCAGGACACTGAAGCTTTCTTT. Translated, it gives CASSFKPQDTEAFF.

This clone was found once. The V gene is TRBV6-6, the J gene TRBJ1-1, with D unclear. Germline CDR1 reads MNHNY; CDR2 reads SVGAGI (reference sequence). Trimming left V 6 bases short and J 5 bases short, with 10 bases between. CDR3 length: 12 residues. The CDR3 nucleotides read TGTGCCAGCAGCCTAGATCGGACTGAAGCTTTCTTT. Translation gives CASSLDRTEAFF.

The chain carries TRBV2 and TRBJ2-1; 9 positions match TRBD1. Unmatched junction bases numbered 7, after V lost 6 bases and J lost 1 base. The CDR3 sequence is 16 residues long. CDR1 is SNHLY, CDR2 FYNNEI, per germline. CDR3 sequence: CASSARGQGSYNEQFF. CDR3 DNA: TGTGCCAGCAGCGCCCGGGGACAGGGTTCCTACAATGAGCAGTTCTTC.

The rearrangement links TRBV7-2 to TRBJ1-1, with 7 bases matching TRBD1. CDR3 length: 14 amino acids. Trimming cost V 5 bases and J 1 base; bases outside gene matches: 4. CDR1 and CDR2 from the germline V gene are SGHTA and FQGNSA. CDR3 in amino acids: CASSQRGQNTEAFF. CDR3 DNA: TGTGCCAGCAGCCAAAGGGGGCAGAACACTGAAGCTTTCTTT.

This clone is a singleton in its sample. CDR3 nucleotide sequence: TGTGCCAGCTCACGGCGGGGGGGGGACGCTGAAGCTTTCTTT. This translates into CASSRRGGDAEAFF. The chain couples TRBV2 to TRBJ1-1, with a possible D match to TRBD1 (5 bases). Germline values: CDR1 SNHLY, CDR2 FYNNEI. There are 14 residues in the CDR3. V was shortened by 8 bases and J by 6 bases, with 19 bases between the two germline ends.

This chain uses TRBV6-5 with TRBJ1-6; 7 bases map to TRBD1. CDR1 and CDR2 from the germline V gene are MNHEY and SVGAGI. The trim removed 7 bases at V and 7 bases at J, leaving 10 bases unmatched. The CDR3 spans 15 residues. CDR3 nucleotides: TGTGCCAGCAAGGTAGGGGACAGACGAAATTCACCCCTCCACTTT. Translating gives CASKVGDRRNSPLHF.

V usage is TRBV7-9 and J usage is TRBJ2-3, with D perhaps TRBD1 (5 bases). This CDR3 comprises 14 residues. Germline V gene sequence: CDR1 SEHNR, CDR2 FQNEAQ (reference sequence). V was shortened by 1 base and J by 2 bases, with 7 bases between the two germline ends. The DNA for the CDR3 is TGTGCCAGCAGCTTAGGCAGGGACACAGATACGCAGTATTTT. Protein product: CASSLGRDTDTQYF.

The chain uses TRBV7-2 and TRBJ1-6; perhaps TRBD1 as D (5 bases). The CDR3 length is 14 residues. V gave up 2 bases and J gave up 7 bases, with 9 bases separating them. Germline V CDR1 and CDR2: SGHTA, FQGNSA. CDR3 nucleotide sequence: TGTGCCAGCAGCTTACAGGGTGGCAATTCACCCCTCCACTTT. Translating it yields CASSLQGGNSPLHF.